Below, 23 T cell receptor beta chains from the same sample are listed, as sequenced in a study of blood T cell repertoires in COVID-19. Generated by immunoSEQ multiplex PCR, the TCRdb table keeps only in-frame clones and is missing some. The sample contains 200,000 to 250,000 clones, 82% of which appear only once. What was sequenced was peripheral blood. The receptors originated from an elderly woman with COVID-19, enrolled during active disease.

The chain recombines TRBV6-5 with TRBJ1-6, with a tentative D call TRBD1 (5 bases). The CDR3 has 15 residues. The germline CDR1 and CDR2 sequences are MNHEY and SVGAGI. The V end was cut by 2 bases, the J end by 8 bases, with 13 bases between. The CDR3 sequence is CASSYGARVDSPLHF. CDR3 DNA sequence: TGTGCCAGCAGTTACGGGGCCAGGGTTGATTCACCCCTCCACTTT.

This chain connects TRBV5-1 to TRBJ1-4; D remains unclear. The CDR3 is 14 amino acids. Germline V gene lookup returns CDR1 SGHRS and CDR2 YFSETQ. The V and J ends lost 4 bases and 10 bases respectively, with 17 bases between them. Here the CDR3 reads CASSMDEVYGKLFF. CDR3 coding DNA: TGCGCCAGCAGCATGGACGAGGTATATGGAAAACTGTTTTTT.

This clone was observed a single time. The genes are TRBV19 and TRBJ1-5; D may be TRBD1 (6 bases). This CDR3 has 12 residues. V was shortened by 8 bases and J by 4 bases, with 9 bases between the two germline ends. Germline values: CDR1 LNHDA, CDR2 SQIVND (reference sequence). The CDR3 sequence: CASATGNQPQHF. DNA of the CDR3: TGTGCCAGTGCCACAGGGAATCAGCCCCAGCATTTT.

The chain links TRBV7-9 to TRBJ2-7; no firm D call. The CDR3 has 14 amino acids. Trimming stripped 0 bases from V and 2 bases from J, with 8 bases between. Germline values: CDR1 SEHNR, CDR2 FQNEAQ (reference sequence). The CDR3 nucleotides read TGTGCCAGCAGCTTAGCGGGCACCGCCTACGAGCAGTACTTC. Translation gives CASSLAGTAYEQYF.

This chain connects TRBV5-8 to TRBJ2-1, with D perhaps matching TRBD2 (6 bases). This CDR3 comprises 15 residues. CDR1 is SGHTS, CDR2 YDEGEE, per germline. Trimming took off 4 bases at V and 5 bases at J, with 16 bases between the two ends. The CDR3 here is CASSRGDGRNNEQFF. The CDR3, as DNA: TGTGCCAGCAGCCGCGGGGACGGAAGAAACAATGAGCAGTTCTTC.

This clone was recorded once. The rearrangement uses TRBV5-1 and TRBJ2-7; D remains ambiguous. V lost 4 bases, J lost 5 bases, and 19 bases lay in between. Germline lookup yields CDR1 SGHRS and CDR2 YFSETQ. This CDR3 contains 15 residues. The CDR3 bases are TGCGCCAGCAGCCCTTTTTCCCGGGTTTTGGACGAGCAGTACTTC. It translates to CASSPFSRVLDEQYF. Complete variable domain (other parts from reference TRBV5-1 and TRBJ2-7): KAGVTQTPRYLIKTRGQQVTLSCSPISGHRSVSWYQQTPGQGLQFLFEYFSETQRNKGNFPGRFSGRQFSNSRSEMNVSTLELGDSALYLCASSPFSRVLDEQYFGPGTRLTVT.

This chain connects TRBV30 to TRBJ2-1; 13 bases agree with TRBD2. Losses at the gene ends were 3 bases for V and 4 bases for J; bases not matched to a gene: 9. CDR1 and CDR2 from the germline V gene are GTSNPN and SVGIG (reference sequence). The CDR3 contains 17 residues. CDR3 protein: CAWRGLEGLAGYNEQFF. CDR3 sequence (DNA): TGTGCCTGGAGGGGGCTCGAGGGACTAGCGGGGTACAATGAGCAGTTCTTC. Combining the CDR3 with reference TRBV30 and TRBJ2-1 gives the whole variable domain SQTIHQWPATLVQPVGSPLSLECTVEGTSNPNLYWYRQAAGRGLQLLFYSVGIGQISSEVPQNLSASRPQDRQFILSSKKLLLSDSGFYLCAWRGLEGLAGYNEQFFGPGTRLTVL.

This clone was observed a handful of times. This sequence joins TRBV6-5 and TRBJ1-1; D unresolved. CDR3 length equals 12 residues. Germline V gene sequence: CDR1 MNHEY, CDR2 SVGAGI. V lost 5 bases and J 8 bases, leaving 12 bases between the germline ends. The CDR3 coding sequence is TGTGCCAGCAGTCTCTCGGCGGGGGAAGCTTTCTTT. It yields the protein CASSLSAGEAFF.

J is TRBJ2-2 and V is TRBV30, with D possibly TRBD2 on 6 matching bases. Germline CDR1 reads GTSNPN; CDR2 reads SVGIG (reference sequence). The CDR3 sequence is 15 residues long. The V gene lost 1 base and the J gene lost 5 bases, with 14 bases spanning the gap. The CDR3 sequence: CAWSGSSVRTGELFF. CDR3 sequence (DNA): TGTGCCTGGAGTGGATCTAGCGTCCGTACCGGGGAGCTGTTTTTT.

The chain has TRBV5-1 and TRBJ1-6, with unresolved D. The length of the CDR3 is 14 residues. The ends were cut back, 2 bases at V and 8 bases at J, with 11 bases in the middle. CDR1 and CDR2 from the germline V gene are SGHRS and YFSETQ. CDR3 residues: CASSFGAQDSPLHF. For the CDR3, the DNA is TGCGCCAGCAGCTTTGGCGCCCAGGATTCACCCCTCCACTTT.

The V gene is TRBV5-1, the J gene TRBJ1-3; the D is unclear. The V end was cut by 1 base, the J end by 4 bases, with 12 bases between. The CDR3 is made up of 15 amino acids. CDR1 SGHRS and CDR2 YFSETQ come from the germline V gene. CDR3 amino acids: CASSLTEALGNTIYF. The CDR3 DNA reads as TGCGCCAGCAGCTTGACAGAAGCTTTGGGAAACACCATATATTTT.

This rearrangement joins TRBV11-1 to TRBJ1-6; TRBD1 matches 8 bases. The CDR3 is 14 amino acids. J lost 8 bases, V lost 5 bases, and 5 bases had no gene match. Germline V CDR1 and CDR2: SGHAT, FQDESV (reference sequence). The CDR3 bases are TGTGCCAGCAGCAAGACAGGGGCATATTCACCCCTCCACTTT. It specifies CASSKTGAYSPLHF.

V is TRBV12-3 or TRBV12-4 and J is TRBJ1-1, with D perhaps TRBD1 (6 bases). The CDR3 is 13 amino acids. V lost 7 bases and J lost 8, with 17 bases in between. CDR3 in DNA: TGTGCCAGCACCCTAGTGCGGGGGGCCGAAGCTTTCTTT. Amino acid sequence: CASTLVRGAEAFF.

The rearrangement joins TRBV30 to TRBJ2-3; 7 bases are a match to TRBD2. Germline CDR1 reads GTSNPN; CDR2 reads SVGIG (reference sequence). The CDR3 spans 13 residues. The J segment lost 5 bases and the V segment lost 8 bases, leaving 10 bases of the junction unmatched. The CDR3 protein is CAANRGVVDTQYF. CDR3 coding DNA: TGTGCCGCGAATCGGGGGGTGGTAGATACGCAGTATTTT.

The chain is built from TRBV7-9 and TRBJ1-1; 8 bases align to TRBD1. Trimming cost V 6 bases and J 2 bases; bases outside gene matches: 14. This CDR3 region has 17 residues. Germline V CDR1 and CDR2: SEHNR, FQNEAQ (reference sequence). The CDR3: CASSFPGQAPSNTEAFF. DNA of the CDR3: TGTGCCAGCAGTTTTCCGGGACAGGCCCCCTCTAACACTGAAGCTTTCTTT. Full variable domain (remainder filled in from reference TRBV7-9 and TRBJ1-1): DTGVSQNPRHKITKRGQNVTFRCDPISEHNRLYWYRQTLGQGPEFLTYFQNEAQLEKSRLLSDRFSAERPKGSFSTLEIQRTEQGDSAMYLCASSFPGQAPSNTEAFFGQGTRLTVV.

The chain uses TRBV4-1 and TRBJ1-5; 7 bases are shared with TRBD1. Trimming removed 1 base from V and 0 bases from J; junction bases left unmatched: 3. This CDR3 region has 16 residues. Germline loops: CDR1 MGHRA, CDR2 YSYEKL. Here the CDR3 DNA reads TGCGCCAGCAGCCAAGGGACAGGTAATAGCAATCAGCCCCAGCATTTT. Its protein product is CASSQGTGNSNQPQHF.

This chain joins TRBV27 and TRBJ1-1; D possibly corresponds to TRBD1 (5 bases). The CDR3 loop spans 12 amino acids. Deletions cut 6 bases from V and 9 bases from J, with 14 bases between. The germline gives CDR1 MNHEY, CDR2 SMNVEV (reference sequence). The CDR3 DNA follows: TGTGCCAGCAGAGACAGAGAAGACAAAGCTTTCTTT. Its protein product is CASRDREDKAFF.

The rearrangement joins TRBV15 to TRBJ2-1, with 7 bases aligning to TRBD2. CDR3 length: 14 residues. V shed 5 bases, J shed 8 bases, and the junction held 9 bases outside the gene matches. Germline V gene sequence: CDR1 LNHNV, CDR2 YYDKDF (reference sequence). CDR3 sequence reads: CATSDTGGRDEQFF. CDR3 nucleotides: TGTGCCACCAGCGATACGGGGGGTAGGGATGAGCAGTTCTTC.

This clone has just a few counts. This chain connects TRBV7-9 to TRBJ1-2; D gene uncertain. CDR1 and CDR2 from the germline V gene are SEHNR and FQNEAQ (reference sequence). This CDR3 spans 13 amino acids. The V and J ends lost 0 bases and 7 bases respectively, with 9 bases between them. CDR3 protein: CASSLAVGGGYTF. CDR3 coding DNA: TGTGCCAGCAGCTTAGCGGTCGGCGGTGGCTACACCTTC. Supplemented by reference TRBV7-9 and TRBJ1-2, the full variable domain reads DTGVSQNPRHKITKRGQNVTFRCDPISEHNRLYWYRQTLGQGPEFLTYFQNEAQLEKSRLLSDRFSAERPKGSFSTLEIQRTEQGDSAMYLCASSLAVGGGYTFGSGTRLTVV.

The chain links TRBV6-6 to TRBJ1-3; D gene uncertain. Trimming stripped 1 base from V and 3 bases from J, with 7 bases between. In germline, CDR1 is MNHNY, CDR2 SVGAGI (reference sequence). The CDR3 has 14 residues. This CDR3 is CASSYWEDGNTIYF. The CDR3 nucleotides read TGTGCCAGCAGTTACTGGGAGGATGGAAACACCATATATTTT.

This clone was seen a handful of times. This CDR3 is also generated by other DNA sequences in the sample. The rearrangement links TRBV3-1 (or the pseudogene TRBV3-2) to TRBJ1-2; TRBD1 might be the D (5 bases). The CDR3 is 13 amino acids. The V gene's germline CDR1 is LGHDT and CDR2 YNNKEL (reference sequence). V was trimmed by 3 bases and J by 4 bases, leaving 9 bases between them. This CDR3 is CASSQQGGYGYTF. The CDR3 DNA reads as TGTGCCAGCAGCCAGCAGGGAGGCTATGGCTACACCTTC.

The V and J genes are TRBV5-1 and TRBJ2-5; 11 positions agree with TRBD2. Trimming cost V 3 bases and J 5 bases; bases outside gene matches: 3. The length of the CDR3 is 14 residues. CDR1 and CDR2 (germline): SGHRS, YFSETQ. The CDR3, as DNA: TGCGCCAGCAGCTCGGCTAGCGGGGGGGAGACCCAGTACTTC. As protein: CASSSASGGETQYF.

This chain connects TRBV5-1 to TRBJ1-2; 8 nucleotides agree with TRBD1. V lost 4 bases to trimming and J lost 7 bases; unmatched junction nucleotides: 12. Germline V gene lookup returns CDR1 SGHRS and CDR2 YFSETQ. There are 15 residues in the CDR3. CDR3 in amino acids: CASSRTGPDFPGYTF. The CDR3 DNA follows: TGCGCCAGCAGCAGGACAGGGCCCGACTTTCCTGGCTACACCTTC.